The 13 T cell receptor beta chains in this list originate from one sample, sequenced in a study of blood T cells in healthy people across ages. It was with a sample-barcoded 5' primer and a J-beta primer mix that a second PCR of roughly 6 to 11 cycles was run. In TCRdb, the 5' RACE reads were re-called with MiXCR into one record per CDR3 protein. The sample records around 1,600,000 distinct CDR3 sequences, approximately 43% being singletons. The specimen was blood. Receptors were obtained from a woman aged 18-29 years in good health.

V usage is TRBV9 and J usage is TRBJ2-1; 8 nucleotides align to TRBD2. V gave up 1 base and J gave up 9 bases; unmatched junction bases: 9. The CDR3 covers 15 residues. Germline assignment: CDR1 SGDLS and CDR2 YYNGEE. The CDR3 bases are TGTGCCAGCAGCGTATCCTCGGGGGGGCCGGGTGAGCAGTTCTTC. This encodes CASSVSSGGPGEQFF.

The CDR3 DNA reads TGTGCCCCAGGCAGGGGGCGGGATCAGCCCCAGCATTTT. Protein: CAPGRGRDQPQHF. The chain carries TRBV10-3 and TRBJ1-5; 8 bases match TRBD1. V trimming: 11 bases; J trimming: 5 bases; junction bases outside the gene matches: 8. The CDR3 loop spans 13 amino acids. Germline CDR1 is ENHRY and CDR2 is SYGVKD.

CDR3 nucleotides: TGTGCCAGCAGGGATATGACGGCCTCCTACGAGCAGTTCTTC. It encodes CASRDMTASYEQFF. This sequence joins TRBV7-2 and TRBJ2-1, with D unclear. V was pared by 6 bases and J by 10 bases, with 19 bases between. This CDR3 comprises 14 residues. Germline V gene sequence: CDR1 SGHTA, CDR2 FQGNSA.

This clonotype was recorded a few times. V usage is TRBV6-5 and J usage is TRBJ1-4, with D possibly matching TRBD1 (6 bases). The CDR3 loop spans 16 amino acids. The ends were cut back, 6 bases at V and 1 base at J, with 15 bases in the middle. Germline loops: CDR1 MNHEY, CDR2 SVGAGI. As DNA, the CDR3 is TGTGCCAGCAGGAACACCCGGGGGCGAACTAATGAAAAACTGTTTTTT. Translation: CASRNTRGRTNEKLFF.

The V call is TRBV20-1, the J call TRBJ1-2; 10 bases fit TRBD1. Germline trimming cut 5 bases from V and 8 bases from J; bases unmatched to any gene: 5. CDR1 and CDR2 (germline): DFQATT, SNEGSKA (reference sequence). The CDR3 consists of 12 residues. Here the CDR3 DNA reads TGCAGTGCTCGACGGGACAGGGGAGGCTACACCTTC. It is translated as CSARRDRGGYTF.

This clonotype was observed a few times. This chain links TRBV6-5 with TRBJ2-3; TRBD1 agrees at 7 bases. The germline gives CDR1 MNHEY, CDR2 SVGAGI. The CDR3 length is 16 residues. V trimming: 0 bases; J trimming: 2 bases; junction bases outside the gene matches: 5. In DNA form, the CDR3 reads TGTGCCAGCAGTTACTCGGGACAGTGGATCACAGATACGCAGTATTTT. This gives the protein CASSYSGQWITDTQYF.

Worth noting for this clonotype: One junction end does not reproduce the germline sequence, and a read error may be involved. V and J are TRBV6-5 and TRBJ2-7; D is possibly TRBD2 (6 bases). Germline CDR1 and CDR2: MNHEY and SVGAGI. This CDR3 spans 14 amino acids. The CDR3 sequence is CTSSIDSRGRSQYF. CDR3 in DNA: TGTACCAGCAGTATAGACAGTCGGGGGAGATCGCAGTACTTC.

The table lists this clonotype with a few counts. The V call is TRBV7-2, the J call TRBJ2-7, with D perhaps TRBD1 (5 bases). The CDR3 totals 14 residues. V was cut by 2 bases and J by 4 bases, with 12 bases left in between. Germline V gene lookup returns CDR1 SGHTA and CDR2 FQGNSA. The CDR3 DNA follows: TGTGCCAGCAGCTTAAGCAGGACAATTTACGAGCAGTACTTC. Translation gives CASSLSRTIYEQYF.

There are a few counts of this clonotype. Here the CDR3 reads CASSKGQVYGYTF. As DNA, the CDR3 is TGTGCCAGCAGCAAGGGACAGGTCTATGGCTACACCTTC. V gene TRBV12-3 or TRBV12-4 combines with J gene TRBJ1-2; 8 bases are shared with TRBD1. V trimming: 6 bases; J trimming: 4 bases; junction bases outside the gene matches: 4. This CDR3 region has 13 residues.

V usage is TRBV9 and J usage is TRBJ2-5, with no clear D. Trimming removed 0 bases at V and 2 bases at J, with 11 bases between. This CDR3 region has 15 residues. Germline lookup yields CDR1 SGDLS and CDR2 YYNGEE. The CDR3 DNA sequence: TGTGCCAGCAGCGTAGGTAGCCTGCAGCAAGAGACCCAGTACTTC. It is translated as CASSVGSLQQETQYF.

The V call is TRBV12-3 or TRBV12-4, the J call TRBJ2-5; possible D gene TRBD1, 6 bases. V was pared by 6 bases and J by 5 bases, with 13 bases between. The CDR3 loop spans 13 amino acids. The CDR3 is CASSTNRAETQYF. For the CDR3, the DNA is TGTGCCAGCAGCACCAACAGGGCCGAGACCCAGTACTTC.

CDR3 protein: CSASYGTYEQYF. The CDR3 DNA reads TGCAGTGCTAGTTACGGAACCTACGAGCAGTACTTC. The chain carries TRBV20-1 and TRBJ2-7; D unclear. CDR1 is DFQATT and CDR2 is SNEGSKA in the germline V gene (reference sequence). The germline V and J ends were trimmed by 3 bases and 2 bases, with 8 bases remaining between them. The CDR3 sequence is 12 residues long.

V gene TRBV20-1 combines with J gene TRBJ1-2; D gene ambiguous. CDR1 is DFQATT, CDR2 SNEGSKA, per germline (reference sequence). V gave up 3 bases and J gave up 4 bases, with 18 bases separating them. The CDR3 is 15 residues long. The CDR3 region is CSARVNRDSSYGYTF. In nucleotides, the CDR3 is TGCAGTGCTAGGGTAAACAGAGACTCCTCCTATGGCTACACCTTC.